Below, one TCR beta chain is given with its context. Its antigen is unidentified. Here immunoSEQ multiplex PCR was the method, and the copy in TCRdb shows in-frame clones only, minus some. The sample shows 60,000 to 100,000 clones, over 80% of them seen only once. This entry belongs to a study of OX40 agonist ivuxolimab in advanced cancers. Study-level background: While on treatment, patients had intravenous ivuxolimab at 0.01 to 10 mg/kg every 2 weeks. Of mixed ages from about 20 to 90 and averaging about 56 years, the group was more than 65% male. Findings and caveats of the study: Expanded clones belonging to CD8+ T cells outnumbered, on average, those of CD4+. The study found among the lowest clonal expansion in partial responders at 0.1-3.0 mg/kg.

The V and J ends lost 4 bases and 3 bases, in that order; junction bases with no gene match: 9. This CDR3 region has 16 residues. Looked up from germline, CDR1 is SGHRS and CDR2 is YFSETQ. The sequence was obtained from an adult with an advanced solid tumor such as melanoma, head and neck, liver or kidney cancer. This specimen was CD4+ or CD8+ T cells sorted from blood, taken in a trial of the OX40 agonist ivuxolimab. This chain links TRBV5-1 with TRBJ2-7; TRBD1 matches at 11 bases. The CDR3 coding sequence is TGCGCCAGCAGCGCGGGGACAGGGGGATTTGGCTACGAGCAGTACTTC. It specifies CASSAGTGGFGYEQYF. The whole variable domain, remainder taken from reference TRBV5-1 and TRBJ2-7, is KAGVTQTPRYLIKTRGQQVTLSCSPISGHRSVSWYQQTPGQGLQFLFEYFSETQRNKGNFPGRFSGRQFSNSRSEMNVSTLELGDSALYLCASSAGTGGFGYEQYFGPGTRLTVT.